The next 9 T cell receptor beta chains were all read from a single sample in a study of early T cells in non-severe SARS-CoV-2 infection. One entry per CDR3 protein results from TCRdb running MiXCR on the 5' RACE reads. The data hold more than 85,000 distinct CDR3 sequences, with 10% to 15% observed a single time. This specimen was whole blood, taken at baseline. These receptors originate from an adult who was a healthcare worker with PCR-confirmed SARS-CoV-2 infection or an uninfected control (not recorded which).

J is TRBJ2-7 and V is TRBV20-1; no firm D call. The CDR3 covers 13 residues. Trimming pared 5 bases from V and 3 bases from J, leaving 14 bases between. Germline V CDR1 and CDR2: DFQATT, SNEGSKA (reference sequence). CDR3 in DNA: TGCAGTGCTGGGAAAGACGACCACTACGAGCAGTACTTC. This codes for CSAGKDDHYEQYF.

This clonotype was counted only a few times. This sequence joins TRBV29-1 and TRBJ2-5; a possible D gene is TRBD2 (5 bases). V was trimmed by 7 bases and J by 5 bases, leaving 8 bases between them. Germline V gene sequence: CDR1 SQVTM, CDR2 ANQGSEA. There are 10 residues in the CDR3. The CDR3 loop reads CSAGEETQYF. The CDR3, as DNA: TGCAGCGCCGGGGAGGAGACCCAGTACTTC.

The V and J genes are TRBV29-1 and TRBJ2-3, with a possible D match to TRBD2 (7 bases). The CDR3 sequence is 18 residues long. Germline assignment: CDR1 SQVTM and CDR2 ANQGSEA. Trimming removed 6 bases at V and 0 bases at J, with 25 bases between. CDR3 in DNA: TGCAGCGTCCTCGGACTAGGAGGGGGGTCGTCTAGCACAGATACGCAGTATTTT. As protein: CSVLGLGGGSSSTDTQYF.

The J gene is TRBJ2-7, the V gene TRBV28, with no clear D. This CDR3 contains 17 residues. Germline V gene lookup returns CDR1 MDHEN and CDR2 SYDVKM. Trimming took off 6 bases at V and 0 bases at J, with 21 bases between the two ends. CDR3 sequence (DNA): TGTGCCAGCAGCCTCCGTACTGAGACACCCGTCTCCTACGAGCAGTACTTC. Translating gives CASSLRTETPVSYEQYF.

Many counts were recorded for this clonotype. The chain carries TRBV5-1 and TRBJ2-7; 9 nucleotides line up with TRBD1. The germline gives CDR1 SGHRS, CDR2 YFSETQ. The CDR3 consists of 14 residues. V lost 7 bases and J lost 6; bases outside the gene matches: 11. The DNA of the CDR3 is TGCGCCAGCGGACCGGGACAGGGTTATGCCGAGCAGTACTTC. It is translated as CASGPGQGYAEQYF.

CDR3: CSVDWHTNTEAFF. DNA of the CDR3: TGCAGCGTTGATTGGCATACGAACACTGAAGCTTTCTTT. This chain joins TRBV29-1 and TRBJ1-1, with D hard to call. The CDR3 is 13 residues long. Trimming removed 3 bases at V and 1 base at J, with 9 bases between. Germline assignment: CDR1 SQVTM and CDR2 ANQGSEA.

The chain employs TRBV29-1 and TRBJ1-1, with a weak D call TRBD1 (5 bases). CDR1 is SQVTM and CDR2 is ANQGSEA in the germline V gene. This CDR3 has 14 residues. Trimming removed 7 bases at V and 5 bases at J, with 20 bases between. The CDR3 nucleotides read TGCAGCGCCGACAGCGGGAGAGGACATACTGAAGCTTTCTTT. Its protein is CSADSGRGHTEAFF.

Only a few counts were recorded for this clonotype. The chain is built from TRBV5-4 and TRBJ2-2; 9 bases are shared with TRBD2. Germline CDR1 is SGHNT and CDR2 is YYREEE (reference sequence). The CDR3 sequence is 15 residues long. Unmatched junction bases numbered 6, after V lost 3 bases and J lost 6 bases. CDR3 DNA: TGTGCCAGCAGCTCAGTAGCGGGAGATTCCGGGGAGCTGTTTTTT. Residues: CASSSVAGDSGELFF.

The rearrangement links TRBV19 to TRBJ1-4, with unresolved D. The CDR3 is made up of 13 amino acids. V shed 6 bases and J shed 3 bases, with 8 bases lying between them. CDR1 and CDR2 (germline): LNHDA, SQIVND (reference sequence). The CDR3 here is CASSLRSNEKLFF. DNA for the CDR3: TGTGCCAGTAGCCTCCGTTCTAATGAAAAACTGTTTTTT.